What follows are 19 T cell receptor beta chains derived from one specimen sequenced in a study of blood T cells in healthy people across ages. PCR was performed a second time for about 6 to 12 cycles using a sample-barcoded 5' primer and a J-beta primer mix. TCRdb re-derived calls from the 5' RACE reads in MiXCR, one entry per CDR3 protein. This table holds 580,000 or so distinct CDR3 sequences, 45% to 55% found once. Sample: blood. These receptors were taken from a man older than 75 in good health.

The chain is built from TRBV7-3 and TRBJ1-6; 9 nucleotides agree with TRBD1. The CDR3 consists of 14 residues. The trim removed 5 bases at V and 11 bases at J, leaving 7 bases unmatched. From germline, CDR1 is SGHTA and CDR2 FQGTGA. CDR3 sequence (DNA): TGTGCCAGCAGCGTACAGGGGGCTGAGGCACCCCTCCACTTT. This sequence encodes CASSVQGAEAPLHF.

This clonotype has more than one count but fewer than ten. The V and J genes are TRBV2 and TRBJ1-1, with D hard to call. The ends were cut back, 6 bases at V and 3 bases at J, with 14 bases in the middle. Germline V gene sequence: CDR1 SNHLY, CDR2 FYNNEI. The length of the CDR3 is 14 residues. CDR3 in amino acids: CASSLRTTDTEAFF. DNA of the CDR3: TGTGCCAGCAGCCTGAGGACGACCGACACTGAAGCTTTCTTT. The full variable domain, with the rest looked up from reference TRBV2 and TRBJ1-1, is EPEVTQTPSHQVTQMGQEVILRCVPISNHLYFYWYRQILGQKVEFLVSFYNNEISEKSEIFDDQFSVERPDGSNFTLKIRSTKLEDSAMYFCASSLRTTDTEAFFGQGTRLTVV.

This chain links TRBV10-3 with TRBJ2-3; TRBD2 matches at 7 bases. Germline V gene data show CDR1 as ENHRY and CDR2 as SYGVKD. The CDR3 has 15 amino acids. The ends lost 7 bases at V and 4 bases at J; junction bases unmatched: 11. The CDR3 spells CAINSLASAADTQYF. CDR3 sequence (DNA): TGTGCCATCAACTCACTAGCGTCGGCGGCAGATACGCAGTATTTT.

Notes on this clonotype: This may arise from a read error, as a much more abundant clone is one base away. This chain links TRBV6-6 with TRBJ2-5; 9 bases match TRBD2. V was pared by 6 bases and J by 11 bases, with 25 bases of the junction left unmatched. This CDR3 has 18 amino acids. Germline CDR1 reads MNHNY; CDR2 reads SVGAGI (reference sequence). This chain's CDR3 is CASRRTGSGSGLYNEQYF. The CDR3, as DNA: TGTGCCAGCAGAAGGACGGGTAGCGGGAGCGGTCTCTACAATGAGCAGTACTTC.

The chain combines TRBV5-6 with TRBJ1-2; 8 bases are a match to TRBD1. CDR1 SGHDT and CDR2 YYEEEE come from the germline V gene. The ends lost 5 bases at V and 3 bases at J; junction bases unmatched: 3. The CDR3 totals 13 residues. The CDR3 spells CASRDRGDYGYTF. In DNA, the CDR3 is TGTGCCAGCAGAGACAGGGGCGACTATGGCTACACCTTC.

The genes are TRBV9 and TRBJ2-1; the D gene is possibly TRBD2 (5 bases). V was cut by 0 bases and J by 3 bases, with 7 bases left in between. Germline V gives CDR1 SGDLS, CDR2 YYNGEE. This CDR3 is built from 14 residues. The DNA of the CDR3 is TGTGCCAGCAGCGTAGAGCGGAGCTACAATGAGCAGTTCTTC. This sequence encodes CASSVERSYNEQFF.

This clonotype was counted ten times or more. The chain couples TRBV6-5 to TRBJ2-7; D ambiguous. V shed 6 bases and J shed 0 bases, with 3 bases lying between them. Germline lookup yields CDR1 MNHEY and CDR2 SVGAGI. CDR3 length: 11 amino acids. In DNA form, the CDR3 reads TGTGCCAGCAGCGACTCCTACGAGCAGTACTTC. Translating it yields CASSDSYEQYF.

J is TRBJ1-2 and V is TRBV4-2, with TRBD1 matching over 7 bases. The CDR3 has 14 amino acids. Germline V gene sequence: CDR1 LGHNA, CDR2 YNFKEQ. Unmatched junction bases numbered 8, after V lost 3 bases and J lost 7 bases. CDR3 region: CASSQETGLRGYTF. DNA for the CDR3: TGTGCCAGCAGCCAGGAGACAGGGTTACGTGGCTACACCTTC.

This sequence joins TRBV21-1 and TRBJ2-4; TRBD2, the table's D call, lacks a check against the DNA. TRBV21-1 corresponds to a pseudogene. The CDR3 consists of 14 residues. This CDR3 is CASSNSGLGDIQYF. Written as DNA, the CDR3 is TGTGCCAGCAGCAATTCCGGACTTGGGGACATTCAGTACTTC.

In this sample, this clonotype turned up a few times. Written as DNA, the CDR3 is TGTGCCAGCAGTTCAGGGACAGGGGGGACTTCACCCCTCCACTTT. This encodes CASSSGTGGTSPLHF. The chain links TRBV27 to TRBJ1-6; 11 positions match TRBD1. CDR3 length equals 15 residues. After removal of 4 bases from V and 9 bases from J, the junction contained 5 bases not matched to a gene. CDR1 is MNHEY, CDR2 SMNVEV, per germline (reference sequence).

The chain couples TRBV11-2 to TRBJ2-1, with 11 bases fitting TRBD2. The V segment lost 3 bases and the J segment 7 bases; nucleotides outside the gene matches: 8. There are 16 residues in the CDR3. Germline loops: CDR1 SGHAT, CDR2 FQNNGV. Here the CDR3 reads CASSFSLLAGVNEQFF. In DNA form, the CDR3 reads TGTGCCAGCAGCTTTTCCCTACTAGCGGGAGTAAATGAGCAGTTCTTC.

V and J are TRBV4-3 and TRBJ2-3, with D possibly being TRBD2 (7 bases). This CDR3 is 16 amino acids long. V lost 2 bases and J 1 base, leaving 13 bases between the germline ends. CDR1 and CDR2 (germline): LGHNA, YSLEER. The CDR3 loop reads CASSQTQGRGTDTQYF. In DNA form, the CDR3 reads TGCGCCAGCAGCCAAACCCAGGGGAGGGGCACAGATACGCAGTATTTT.

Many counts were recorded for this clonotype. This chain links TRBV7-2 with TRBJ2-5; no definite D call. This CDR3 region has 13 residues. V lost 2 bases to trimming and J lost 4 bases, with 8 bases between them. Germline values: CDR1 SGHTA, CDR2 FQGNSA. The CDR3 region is CASSLLTGETQYF. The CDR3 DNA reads TGTGCCAGCAGCTTACTAACGGGAGAGACCCAGTACTTC.

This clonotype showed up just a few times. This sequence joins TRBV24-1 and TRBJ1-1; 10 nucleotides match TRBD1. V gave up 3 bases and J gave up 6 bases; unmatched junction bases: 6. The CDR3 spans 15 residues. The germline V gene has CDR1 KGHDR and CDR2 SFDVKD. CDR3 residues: CATSDAGQGTAEAFF. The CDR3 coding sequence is TGTGCCACCAGTGATGCGGGACAGGGGACGGCTGAAGCTTTCTTT.

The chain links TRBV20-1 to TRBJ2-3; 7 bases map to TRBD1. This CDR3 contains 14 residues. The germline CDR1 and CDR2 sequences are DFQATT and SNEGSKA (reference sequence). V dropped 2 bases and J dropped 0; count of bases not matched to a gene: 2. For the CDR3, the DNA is TGCAGTGCTAGAAGACAGGGTAGCACAGATACGCAGTATTTT. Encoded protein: CSARRQGSTDTQYF.

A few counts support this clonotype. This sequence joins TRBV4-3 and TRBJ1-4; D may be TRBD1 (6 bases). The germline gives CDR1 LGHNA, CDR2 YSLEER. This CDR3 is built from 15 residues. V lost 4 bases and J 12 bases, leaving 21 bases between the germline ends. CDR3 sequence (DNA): TGCGCCAGCAGCCCCTATAGGGGGGAGTCGGGGCAACTGTTTTTT. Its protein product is CASSPYRGESGQLFF.

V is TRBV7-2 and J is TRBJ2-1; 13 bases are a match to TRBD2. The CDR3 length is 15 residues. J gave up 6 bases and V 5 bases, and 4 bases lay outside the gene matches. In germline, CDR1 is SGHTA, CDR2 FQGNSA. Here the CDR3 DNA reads TGTGCCAGCAGCAAACGACTAGCGGGAGGCAATGAGCAGTTCTTC. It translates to CASSKRLAGGNEQFF.

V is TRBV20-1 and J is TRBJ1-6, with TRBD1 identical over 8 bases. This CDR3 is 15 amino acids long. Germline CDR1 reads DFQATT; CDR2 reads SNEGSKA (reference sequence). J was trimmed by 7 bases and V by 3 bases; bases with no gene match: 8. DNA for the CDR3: TGCAGTGCTAGTGAGGGTCGGACAGGGAATTCACCCCTCCACTTT. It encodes CSASEGRTGNSPLHF.

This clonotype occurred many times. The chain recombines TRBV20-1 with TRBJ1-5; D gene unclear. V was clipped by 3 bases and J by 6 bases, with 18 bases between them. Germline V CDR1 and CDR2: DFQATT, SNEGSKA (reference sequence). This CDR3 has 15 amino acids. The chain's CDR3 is CSASPRWRVAQPQHF. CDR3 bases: TGCAGTGCTAGTCCCCGGTGGAGGGTGGCTCAGCCCCAGCATTTT.